This TCR beta chain was recorded in a study of cytomegalovirus exposure and HLA in healthy donors. Looking at the study overall: In an earlier analysis, almost 120 million unique TCR beta sequences were found from 150 million to 200 million T cells.

PCR amplification relied on 60 Vbeta primers (plus 13 Jbeta primers). The table came from immunoSEQ multiplex PCR; TCRdb's copy has only in-frame clones and leaves some out. There are tens of thousands of clones in the sample; roughly 84% occur only once, and less than 3.5% lies in the top ten. V shed 0 bases and J shed 10 bases, with 15 bases lying between them. The CDR3 extends over 14 amino acids. CDR1 is LGHNA and CDR2 is YNFKEQ in the germline V gene. The sequence came from a woman in her twenties or thirties in good health and CMV-seronegative. This rearrangement joins TRBV4-2 to TRBJ1-1, with D unclear. Sequences were obtained from PBMCs. The CDR3 sequence: CASSQDRRSRVAFF. The CDR3 nucleotides are TGTGCCAGCAGCCAAGATAGGAGGTCCCGGGTAGCTTTCTTT.